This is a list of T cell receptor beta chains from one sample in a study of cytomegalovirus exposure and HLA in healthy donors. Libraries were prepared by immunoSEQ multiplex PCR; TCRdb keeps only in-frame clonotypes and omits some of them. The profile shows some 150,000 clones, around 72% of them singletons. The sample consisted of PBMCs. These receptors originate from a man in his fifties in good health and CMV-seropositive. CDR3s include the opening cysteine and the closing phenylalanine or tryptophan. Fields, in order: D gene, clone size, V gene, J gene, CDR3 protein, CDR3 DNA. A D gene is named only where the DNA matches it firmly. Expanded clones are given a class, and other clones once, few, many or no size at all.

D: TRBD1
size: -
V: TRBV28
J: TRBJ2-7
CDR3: CASSLGGQYEQYF
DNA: TGTGCCAGCAGTTTAGGGGGACAGTACGAGCAGTACTTC

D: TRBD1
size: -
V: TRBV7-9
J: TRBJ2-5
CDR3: CASSLDRGLEETQYF
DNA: TGTGCCAGCAGCCTAGACAGGGGGCTTGAGGAGACCCAGTACTTC

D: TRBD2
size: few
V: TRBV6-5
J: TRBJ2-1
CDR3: CASSSGTSLNNEQFF
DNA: TGTGCCAGCAGTTCCGGGACTAGCCTAAACAATGAGCAGTTCTTC

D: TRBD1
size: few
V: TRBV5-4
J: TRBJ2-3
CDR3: CASSLPGQGQTDTQYF
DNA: TGTGCCAGCAGCTTGCCGGGACAGGGGCAGACAGATACGCAGTATTTT

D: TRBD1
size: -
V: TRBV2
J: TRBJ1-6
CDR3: CASKGQGYSPLHF
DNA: TGTGCCAGCAAGGGACAGGGTTATTCACCCCTCCACTTT

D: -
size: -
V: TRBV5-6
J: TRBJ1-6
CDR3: CASSLVTAASYNSPLHF
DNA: TGTGCCAGCAGCTTGGTTACAGCGGCCTCCTATAATTCACCCCTCCACTTT

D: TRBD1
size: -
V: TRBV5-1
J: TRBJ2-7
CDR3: CASSSGQGNPYEQYF
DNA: TGCGCCAGCAGCTCGGGACAGGGCAACCCCTACGAGCAGTACTTC

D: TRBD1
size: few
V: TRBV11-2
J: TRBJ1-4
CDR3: CASSLRDRDNEKLFF
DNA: TGTGCCAGCAGCCTCCGGGACAGGGACAATGAAAAACTGTTTTTT

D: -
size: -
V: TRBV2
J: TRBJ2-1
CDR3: CASSGGGNEQFF
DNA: TGTGCCAGCAGTGGTGGAGGAAATGAGCAGTTCTTC

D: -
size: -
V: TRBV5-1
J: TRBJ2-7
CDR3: CASSPGWGEFGEQYF
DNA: TGCGCCAGCAGCCCTGGGTGGGGGGAGTTTGGCGAGCAGTACTTC

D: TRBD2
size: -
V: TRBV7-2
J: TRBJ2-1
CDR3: CASSPATSGGYNEQFF
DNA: TGTGCCAGCAGCCCAGCGACTAGCGGAGGCTACAATGAGCAGTTCTTC

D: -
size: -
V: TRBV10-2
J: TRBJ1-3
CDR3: CASSTGISGNTIYF
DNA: TGCGCCAGCAGTACAGGAATCTCTGGAAACACCATATATTTT

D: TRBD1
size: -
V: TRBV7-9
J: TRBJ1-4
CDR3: CASSSPGQGNEKLFF
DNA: TGTGCCAGCAGCTCTCCGGGACAGGGTAATGAAAAACTGTTTTTT

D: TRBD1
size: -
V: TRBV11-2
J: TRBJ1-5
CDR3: CASSRGTVNQPQHF
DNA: TGTGCCAGCAGTCGCGGGACAGTTAATCAGCCCCAGCATTTT

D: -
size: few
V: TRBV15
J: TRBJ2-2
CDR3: CATKVGSANTGELFF
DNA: TGTGCCACCAAGGTCGGGAGCGCTAACACCGGGGAGCTGTTTTTT

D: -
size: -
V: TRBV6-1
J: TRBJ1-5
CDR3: CASRRQDNQPQHF
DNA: TGTGCCAGCAGGCGACAGGATAATCAGCCCCAGCATTTT

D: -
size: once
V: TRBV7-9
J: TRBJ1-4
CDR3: CASSNPGTLLFF
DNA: TGTGCCAGCAGCAATCCCGGGACTCTACTGTTTTTT

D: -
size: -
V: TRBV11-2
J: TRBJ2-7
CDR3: CASSFGRGIYEQYF
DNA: TGTGCCAGCAGCTTCGGCAGGGGTATCTACGAGCAGTACTTC

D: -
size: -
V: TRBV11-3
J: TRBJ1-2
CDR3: CASSLMGDTNYGYTF
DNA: TGTGCCAGCAGCTTAATGGGGGACACTAACTATGGCTACACCTTC

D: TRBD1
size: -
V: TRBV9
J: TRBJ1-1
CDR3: CASSGLRDRGTEAFF
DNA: TGTGCCAGCAGCGGCCTCCGGGACAGGGGAACTGAAGCTTTCTTT

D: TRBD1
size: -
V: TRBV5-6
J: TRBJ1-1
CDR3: CASSSRGADTEAFF
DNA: TGTGCCAGCAGCTCCAGGGGGGCAGACACTGAAGCTTTCTTT

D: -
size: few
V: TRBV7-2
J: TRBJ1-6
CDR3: CASSVERGVNSPLHF
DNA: TGTGCCAGCAGCGTGGAGCGGGGCGTTAATTCACCCCTCCACTTT

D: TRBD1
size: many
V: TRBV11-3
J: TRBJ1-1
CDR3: CASSIGQVNTEAFF
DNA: TGTGCCAGCAGCATCGGACAGGTGAACACTGAAGCTTTCTTT

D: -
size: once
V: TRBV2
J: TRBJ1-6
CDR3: CASSDQYSPLHF
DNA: TGTGCCAGCAGTGACCAATATTCACCCCTCCACTTT

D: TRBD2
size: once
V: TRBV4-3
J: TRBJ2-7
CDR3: CASSQGISGGDSYEQYF
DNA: TGCGCCAGCAGCCAGGGTATCAGCGGGGGAGACTCCTACGAGCAGTACTTC

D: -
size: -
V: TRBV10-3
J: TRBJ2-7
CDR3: CAISGQNYEQYF
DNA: TGTGCCATCAGTGGTCAAAACTACGAGCAGTACTTC

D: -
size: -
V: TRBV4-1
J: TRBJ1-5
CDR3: CASSQDRVSRQPQHF
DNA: TGCGCCAGCAGCCAAGACAGAGTTTCTAGGCAGCCCCAGCATTTT

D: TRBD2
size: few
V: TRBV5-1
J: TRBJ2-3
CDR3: CASSPGGTTLNTDTQYF
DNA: TGCGCCAGCAGCCCGGGGGGGACGACACTTAACACAGATACGCAGTATTTT

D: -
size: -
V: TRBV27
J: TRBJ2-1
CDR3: CASSLSARSYNEQFF
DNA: TGTGCCAGCAGTTTATCGGCTCGCTCCTACAATGAGCAGTTCTTC

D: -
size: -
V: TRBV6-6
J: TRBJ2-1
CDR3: CASTRRTALGNEQFF
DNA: TGTGCCAGCACCAGACGGACAGCTCTAGGCAATGAGCAGTTCTTC

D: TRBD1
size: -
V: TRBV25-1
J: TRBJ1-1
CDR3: CASSGTGLEAFF
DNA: TGTGCCAGCAGTGGGACAGGTCTAGAAGCTTTCTTT

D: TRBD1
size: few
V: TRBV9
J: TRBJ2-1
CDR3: CASSVSAGGRDEQFF
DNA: TGTGCCAGCAGCGTTTCCGCAGGGGGCCGCGATGAGCAGTTCTTC

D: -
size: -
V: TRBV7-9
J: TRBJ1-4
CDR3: CASSRGLNEKLFF
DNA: TGTGCCAGCAGCCGGGGATTAAATGAAAAACTGTTTTTT

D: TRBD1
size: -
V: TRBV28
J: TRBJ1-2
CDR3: CASSLAQGAYGYTF
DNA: TGTGCCAGCAGTTTGGCACAGGGGGCCTATGGCTACACCTTC

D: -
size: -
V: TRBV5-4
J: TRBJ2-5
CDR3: CASSPEGAGLETQYF
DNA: TGTGCCAGCAGCCCGGAGGGAGCTGGCCTGGAGACCCAGTACTTC

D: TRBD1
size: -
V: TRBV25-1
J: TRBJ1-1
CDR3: CASSDRGRRGQRLEAFF
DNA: TGTGCCAGCAGTGATCGGGGTAGGCGGGGACAGAGATTAGAAGCTTTCTTT

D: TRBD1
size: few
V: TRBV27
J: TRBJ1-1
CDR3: CASSLFKVVRTGGITEAFF
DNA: TGTGCCAGCAGTTTATTTAAGGTTGTGCGGACAGGGGGCATCACTGAAGCTTTCTTT

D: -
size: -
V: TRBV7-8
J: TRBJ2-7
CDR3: CASSLNRATSYEQYF
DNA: TGTGCCAGCAGCTTGAACAGGGCTACCTCCTACGAGCAGTACTTC

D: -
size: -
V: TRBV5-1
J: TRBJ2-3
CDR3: CASSHGQSSTDTQYF
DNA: TGCGCCAGCAGCCACGGACAGAGTAGCACAGATACGCAGTATTTT

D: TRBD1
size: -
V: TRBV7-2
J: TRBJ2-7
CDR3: CASRFGQGAFEQYF
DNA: TGTGCCAGCAGGTTCGGACAGGGGGCCTTCGAGCAGTACTTC

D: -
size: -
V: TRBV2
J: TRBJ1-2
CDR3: CASSAGYEDGYTF
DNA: TGTGCCAGCAGTGCCGGGTATGAGGATGGCTACACCTTC

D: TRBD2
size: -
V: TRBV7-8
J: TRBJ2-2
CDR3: CASNLGWAGGPGELFF
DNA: TGTGCCAGCAACTTAGGGTGGGCGGGGGGACCCGGGGAGCTGTTTTTT

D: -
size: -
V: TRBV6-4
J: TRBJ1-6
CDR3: CASSRDFGNSPLHF
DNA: TGTGCCAGCAGCAGGGATTTCGGGAATTCACCCCTCCACTTT

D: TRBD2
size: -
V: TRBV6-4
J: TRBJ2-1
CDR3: CASSAKAGALYNEQFF
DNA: TGTGCCAGCAGTGCAAAGGCGGGAGCGTTGTACAATGAGCAGTTCTTC

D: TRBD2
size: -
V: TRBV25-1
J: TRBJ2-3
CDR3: CASRSPAGGADTQYF
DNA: TGTGCCAGCAGAAGCCCGGCGGGAGGAGCAGATACGCAGTATTTT

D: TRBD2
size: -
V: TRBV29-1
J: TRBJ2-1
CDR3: CSALAGGPLMWFF
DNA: TGCAGCGCTCTAGCGGGAGGGCCCCTGATGTGGTTCTTC

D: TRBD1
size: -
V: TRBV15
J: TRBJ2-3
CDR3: CATSEQGADTQYF
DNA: TGTGCCACCAGCGAACAGGGGGCAGATACGCAGTATTTT

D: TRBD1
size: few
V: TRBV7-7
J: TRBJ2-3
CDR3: CASSRDRGDTQYF
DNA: TGTGCTAGCAGCCGGGACAGGGGAGATACGCAGTATTTT

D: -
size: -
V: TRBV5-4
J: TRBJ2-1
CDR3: CASSFEGTRRNEQFF
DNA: TGTGCCAGCAGCTTTGAAGGGACAAGGCGCAATGAGCAGTTCTTC

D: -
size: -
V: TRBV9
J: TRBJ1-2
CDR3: CASSVVPEYGYTF
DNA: TGTGCCAGCAGCGTAGTCCCGGAGTATGGCTACACCTTC

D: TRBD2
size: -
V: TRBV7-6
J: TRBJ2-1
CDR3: CASSTLAGFVGEQFF
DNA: TGTGCCAGCAGTACACTAGCGGGATTTGTTGGTGAGCAGTTCTTC

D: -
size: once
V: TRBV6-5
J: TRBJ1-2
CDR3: CASSEHLEGSSYTF
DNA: TGTGCCAGCAGTGAGCACTTGGAGGGGTCGAGCTACACCTTC

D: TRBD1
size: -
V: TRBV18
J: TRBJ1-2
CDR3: CASSPGQGRDGYTF
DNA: TGTGCCAGCTCACCGGGACAGGGGCGAGATGGCTACACCTTC

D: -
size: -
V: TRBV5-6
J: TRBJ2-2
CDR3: CASNSWRTNTGELFF
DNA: TGTGCCAGCAATAGCTGGCGGACGAACACCGGGGAGCTGTTTTTT

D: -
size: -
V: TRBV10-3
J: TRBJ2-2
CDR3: CATSNTGELFF
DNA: TGTGCCACATCGAACACCGGGGAGCTGTTTTTT

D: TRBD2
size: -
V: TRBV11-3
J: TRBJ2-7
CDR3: CASSHLPSGTYEQYF
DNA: TGTGCCAGCAGCCATCTGCCTAGCGGGACCTACGAGCAGTACTTC

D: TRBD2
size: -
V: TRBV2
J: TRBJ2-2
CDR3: CASFTSGGLRNTGELFF
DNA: TGTGCCAGCTTTACTAGCGGGGGCCTTCGGAACACCGGGGAGCTGTTTTTT